This T cell receptor (beta chain) comes out of a study of T cell repertoires in cytomegalovirus infection. Points from the study as a whole: Dominating the ex vivo response were HLA-C-restricted CMV-specific TCR beta clonotypes.

Germline CDR1 is MGHDK and CDR2 is SYGVNS. The CDR3 is made up of 15 amino acids. The V gene lost 2 bases and the J gene lost 4 bases, with 12 bases spanning the gap. The table lists this clonotype with many counts. The antigen is unknown. From the reads, TCRdb called clonotypes with MiXCR, one entry per CDR3 protein. The repertoire consists of fewer than 1,000,000 distinct CDR3 sequences, with approximately 30% occurring once and the leading ten covering 13%. Sample: cultured CD8+ T cells from PBMCs, taken from culture after CMV antigen stimulation. The clonotype was recovered from a human donor in good health (CMV status not recorded). Some clones in this sample may be carry-over from other donors' samples. The rearrangement uses TRBV25-1 and TRBJ2-1, with D hard to call. The CDR3 sequence: CASSEQRTEYNEQFF. The CDR3 DNA sequence: TGTGCCAGCAGTGAACAACGGACCGAATACAATGAGCAGTTCTTC.